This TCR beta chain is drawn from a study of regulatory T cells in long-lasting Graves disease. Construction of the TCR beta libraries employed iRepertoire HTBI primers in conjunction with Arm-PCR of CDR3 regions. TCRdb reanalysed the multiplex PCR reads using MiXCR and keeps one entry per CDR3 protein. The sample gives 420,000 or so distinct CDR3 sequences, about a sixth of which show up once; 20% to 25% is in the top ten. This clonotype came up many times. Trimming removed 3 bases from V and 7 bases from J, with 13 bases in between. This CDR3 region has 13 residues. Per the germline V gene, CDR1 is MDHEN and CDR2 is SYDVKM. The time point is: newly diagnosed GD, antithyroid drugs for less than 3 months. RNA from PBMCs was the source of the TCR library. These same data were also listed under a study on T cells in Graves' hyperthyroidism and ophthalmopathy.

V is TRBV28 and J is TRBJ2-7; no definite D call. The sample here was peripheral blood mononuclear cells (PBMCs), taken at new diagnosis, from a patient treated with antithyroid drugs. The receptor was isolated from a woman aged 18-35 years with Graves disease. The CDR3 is CASSFRLAGEQYF. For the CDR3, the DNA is TGTGCCAGCAGTTTTAGGCTGGCCGGGGAGCAGTACTTC. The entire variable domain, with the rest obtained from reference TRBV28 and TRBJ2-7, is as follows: DVKVTQSSRYLVKRTGEKVFLECVQDMDHENMFWYRQDPGLGLRLIYFSYDVKMKEKGDIPEGYSVSREKKERFSLILESASTNQTSMYLCASSFRLAGEQYFGPGTRLTVT.